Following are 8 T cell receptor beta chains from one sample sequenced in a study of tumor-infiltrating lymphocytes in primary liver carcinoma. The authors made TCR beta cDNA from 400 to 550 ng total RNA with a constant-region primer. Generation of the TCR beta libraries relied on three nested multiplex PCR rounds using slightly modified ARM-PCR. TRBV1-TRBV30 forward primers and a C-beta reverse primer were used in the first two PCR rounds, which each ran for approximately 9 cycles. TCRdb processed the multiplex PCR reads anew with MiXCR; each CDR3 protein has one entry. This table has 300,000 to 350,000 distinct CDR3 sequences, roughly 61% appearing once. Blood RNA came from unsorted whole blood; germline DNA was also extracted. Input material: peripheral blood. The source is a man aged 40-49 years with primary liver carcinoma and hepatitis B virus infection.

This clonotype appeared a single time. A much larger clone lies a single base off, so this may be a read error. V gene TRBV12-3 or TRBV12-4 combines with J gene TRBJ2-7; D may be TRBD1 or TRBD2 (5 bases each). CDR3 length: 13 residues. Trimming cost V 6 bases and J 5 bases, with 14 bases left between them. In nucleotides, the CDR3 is TGTGCCAGCAGCCACGGACGGGGCGACGAGCAGTACTTC. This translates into CASSHGRGDEQYF.

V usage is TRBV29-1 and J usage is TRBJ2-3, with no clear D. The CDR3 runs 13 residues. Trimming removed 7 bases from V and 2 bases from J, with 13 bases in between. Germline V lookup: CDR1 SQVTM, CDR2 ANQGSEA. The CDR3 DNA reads TGCAGCGAGATGGACCCATTCACAGATACGCAGTATTTT. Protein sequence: CSEMDPFTDTQYF.

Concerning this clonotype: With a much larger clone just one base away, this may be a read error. The CDR3 nucleotides read TGTGCCAGCAGTCAGTACCTAGCGGCCGAGACCCATTACTTC. It encodes CASSQYLAAETHYF. V gene TRBV6-5 combines with J gene TRBJ2-5, with 7 bases lining up with TRBD2. Germline V gene data show CDR1 as MNHEY and CDR2 as SVGAGI. The CDR3 is 14 residues long.

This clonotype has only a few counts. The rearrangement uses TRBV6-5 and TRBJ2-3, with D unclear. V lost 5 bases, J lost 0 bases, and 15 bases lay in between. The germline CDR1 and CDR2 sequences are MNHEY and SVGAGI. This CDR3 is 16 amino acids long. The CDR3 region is CASSPGSFPSTDTQYF. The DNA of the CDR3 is TGTGCCAGCAGTCCAGGTAGCTTCCCGAGCACAGATACGCAGTATTTT.

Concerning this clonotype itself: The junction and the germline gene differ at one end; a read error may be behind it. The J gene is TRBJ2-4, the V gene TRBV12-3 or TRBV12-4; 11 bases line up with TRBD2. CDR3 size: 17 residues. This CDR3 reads CASSRVVAGGEENIQHF. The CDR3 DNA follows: TGTGCCAGCAGCCGAGTGGTAGCGGGAGGGGAAGAAAACATTCAGCACTTC.

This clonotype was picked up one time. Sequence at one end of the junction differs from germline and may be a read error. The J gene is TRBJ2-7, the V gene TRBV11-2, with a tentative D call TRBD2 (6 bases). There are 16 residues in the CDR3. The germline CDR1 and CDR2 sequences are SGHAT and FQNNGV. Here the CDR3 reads CASSLSSGPLPYEHYF. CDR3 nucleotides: TGTGCCAGCAGCTTAAGCAGCGGGCCTCTGCCCTACGAGCACTACTTC.

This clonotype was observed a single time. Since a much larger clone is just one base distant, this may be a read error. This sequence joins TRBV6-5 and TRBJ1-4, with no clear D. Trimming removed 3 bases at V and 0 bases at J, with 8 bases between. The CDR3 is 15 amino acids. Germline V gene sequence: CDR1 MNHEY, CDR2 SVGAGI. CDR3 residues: CASSYNQSTNEKLFF. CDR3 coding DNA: TGTGCCAGCAGTTATAATCAGTCAACTAATGAAAAACTGTTTTTT.

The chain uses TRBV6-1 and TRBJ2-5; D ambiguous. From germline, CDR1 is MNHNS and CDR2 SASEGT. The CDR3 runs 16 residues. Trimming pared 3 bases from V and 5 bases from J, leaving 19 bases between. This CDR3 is CASSEGLLLREETQYF. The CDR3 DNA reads TGTGCCAGCAGTGAGGGGTTGCTCCTCCGCGAGGAGACCCAGTACTTC.